Sequencing of this T cell receptor (beta chain) was carried out in a study of blood T cells in healthy people across ages. This clonotype has a handful of counts. Primed by a sample-barcoded 5' primer and a J-beta primer mix, a second PCR proceeded for roughly 6 to 12 cycles. TCRdb recomputed calls from the 5' RACE reads with MiXCR, one row per CDR3 protein. The sample records roughly 1.9 million distinct CDR3 sequences, roughly 43% being singletons. The V segment lost 1 base and the J segment 6 bases; nucleotides outside the gene matches: 12. This CDR3 is 18 amino acids long. The germline gives CDR1 SGHTA, CDR2 FQGNSA.

Sequencing input: blood. The genes are TRBV7-2 and TRBJ1-6; 7 nucleotides line up with TRBD1. The origin of this receptor is a human donor in good health. For the CDR3, the DNA is TGTGCCAGCAGCTTAGTACCTTCGACAGGGTCGGGTAATTCACCCCTCCACTTT. Its translation: CASSLVPSTGSGNSPLHF.